These T cell receptor beta chains were read from a single sample in a study of T cells in lung cancer brain metastases. Only in-frame clones appear in the TCRdb table, and some are missing; sequencing was by immunoSEQ multiplex PCR. The sample contains a few thousand clones, under 90% of which appear only once. The sample was tumor tissue from a brain metastasis. These TCRs come from a woman in her forties or fifties with non-small cell lung cancer that had spread to the brain. Each CDR3 is given with its conserved first and last residue. The D gene is left open where the match is weak. The size field is filled for only some rows; it gives once, few, many or a size class.

abundance | d_gene | j_gene | v_gene | CDR3aa | CDR3nt
- | - | TRBJ2-2 | TRBV11-2 | CASSSHTTTGELFF | TGTGCCAGCAGCTCCCATACGACCACCGGGGAGCTGTTTTTT
- | - | TRBJ2-3 | TRBV4-3 | CASSQGWPHRRPDTQYF | TGCGCCAGCAGCCAAGGATGGCCTCACCGCCGCCCAGATACGCAGTATTTT
- | - | TRBJ2-7 | TRBV6-1 | CAAGQAGGEQYF | TGTGCCGCGGGACAGGCGGGAGGGGAGCAGTACTTC
- | TRBD1 | TRBJ2-5 | TRBV29-1 | CSVRTGEETQYF | TGCAGCGTGCGGACAGGGGAAGAGACCCAGTACTTC
- | TRBD1 | TRBJ1-4 | TRBV4-3 | CASSQDTWPGTGSRLLFF | TGCGCCAGCAGCCAAGATACCTGGCCGGGGACAGGGTCTCGGTTGCTGTTTTTT
- | - | TRBJ1-2 | TRBV29-1 | CSVDPTGPTYGYTF | TGCAGCGTTGATCCTACAGGGCCTACCTATGGCTACACCTTC
- | - | TRBJ1-2 | TRBV20-1 | CSYDSYGYTF | TGCAGTTATGACAGCTATGGCTACACCTTC
- | TRBD1 | TRBJ1-4 | TRBV27 | CARIRQGAVSLLFF | TGTGCCAGGATAAGACAGGGGGCTGTCAGTTTGCTGTTTTTT
- | - | TRBJ1-5 | TRBV28 | CASSPDRAGSNQPQHF | TGTGCCAGCAGTCCCGACAGAGCCGGGAGCAATCAGCCCCAGCATTTT
- | TRBD2 | TRBJ2-1 | TRBV7-2 | CASSFSLSAGGLLDEQFF | TGTGCCAGCAGCTTTTCCCTCTCAGCGGGAGGGCTGTTGGATGAGCAGTTCTTC
once | TRBD2 | TRBJ2-1 | TRBV19 | CASMAGGVNEQFF | TGTGCCAGTATGGCGGGAGGGGTGAATGAGCAGTTCTTC
- | - | TRBJ1-1 | TRBV7-9 | CASSLGRDRAEAFF | TGTGCCAGCAGCTTAGGCAGGGATCGTGCTGAAGCTTTCTTT
- | - | TRBJ1-2 | TRBV30 | CACPREKNYGYTF | TGTGCCTGCCCGCGCGAGAAAAACTATGGCTACACCTTC
- | - | TRBJ2-1 | TRBV7-9 | CASSPMGSFNNEQFF | TGTGCCAGCAGCCCTATGGGTTCTTTTAACAATGAGCAGTTCTTC
- | - | TRBJ1-1 | TRBV5-4 | CASSLDLYNTEAFF | TGTGCCAGCAGCTTGGACTTATACAACACTGAAGCTTTCTTT
- | - | TRBJ1-2 | TRBV7-2 | CASSPAGTVPYGYTF | TGTGCCAGCAGCCCAGCGGGGACCGTGCCTTATGGCTACACCTTC
- | - | TRBJ2-7 | TRBV10-2 | CASRATGSSYEQYF | TGCGCCAGCAGAGCGACTGGCAGCTCCTACGAGCAGTACTTC
- | - | TRBJ2-7 | TRBV6-5 | CASRDSLYYEQYF | TGTGCCAGCAGGGACAGTCTCTACTACGAGCAGTACTTC
once | TRBD2 | TRBJ2-3 | TRBV19 | CASSIGTSGITDTQYF | TGTGCCAGTAGTATAGGGACTAGCGGGATCACAGATACGCAGTATTTT
few | TRBD1 | TRBJ2-1 | TRBV28 | CASSTPGQGNNEQFF | TGTGCCAGCAGTACCCCGGGACAGGGGAACAATGAGCAGTTCTTC
- | TRBD2 | TRBJ2-1 | TRBV6-6 | CASSLTTSGGFF | TGTGCCAGCAGCTTGACGACCAGCGGGGGGTTCTTC
- | - | TRBJ2-7 | TRBV30 | CAWSGTARYEQYF | TGTGCCTGGAGTGGGACAGCGAGATACGAGCAGTACTTC
- | - | TRBJ2-3 | TRBV9 | CASSVDGRSPTDTQYF | TGTGCCAGCAGCGTAGATGGGCGGAGCCCCACAGATACGCAGTATTTT
- | - | TRBJ2-1 | TRBV28 | CASSSPGEQFF | TGTGCCAGCAGTTCTCCAGGGGAGCAGTTCTTC
few | - | TRBJ2-5 | TRBV2 | CASRVDSIGTQYF | TGTGCCAGCAGAGTGGACAGTATCGGGACCCAGTACTTC
large | - | TRBJ1-5 | TRBV30 | CAWSQGAVNQPQHF | TGTGCCTGGAGCCAAGGGGCAGTTAATCAGCCCCAGCATTTT
- | TRBD2 | TRBJ2-3 | TRBV10-3 | CATLAGEGDTQYF | TGTGCCACCTTAGCGGGAGAGGGTGATACGCAGTATTTT
- | - | TRBJ1-1 | TRBV5-1 | CASTWTPQKMNTEAFF | TGCGCCAGCACCTGGACACCCCAGAAAATGAACACTGAAGCTTTCTTT
- | - | TRBJ2-2 | TRBV7-6 | CASSSSGELFF | TGTGCCAGCAGCTCGTCCGGGGAGCTGTTTTTT
once | - | TRBJ2-5 | TRBV5-6 | CASSLSPGRWRETQYF | TGTGCCAGCAGCTTATCACCAGGGAGATGGAGGGAGACCCAGTACTTC
- | TRBD2 | TRBJ2-1 | TRBV29-1 | CSVGGVRAAGGYNEQFF | TGCAGCGTAGGCGGGGTAAGGGCGGCGGGAGGCTACAATGAGCAGTTCTTC
- | TRBD2 | TRBJ2-3 | TRBV6-1 | CASTAGADTQYF | TGTGCCAGCACGGCGGGAGCAGATACGCAGTATTTT
- | - | TRBJ2-3 | TRBV15 | CATSGRAGLGTDTQYF | TGTGCCACTTCGGGTCGAGCCGGTTTGGGCACAGATACGCAGTATTTT
- | - | TRBJ2-1 | TRBV23-1 | CASSQINSGPDENEQFF | TGCGCCAGCAGTCAGATAAACTCGGGGCCAGATGAGAATGAACAGTTCTTC
- | TRBD2 | TRBJ2-1 | TRBV7-3 | CASSLSGTSAEQFF | TGTGCCAGCAGCTTAAGTGGGACTAGCGCCGAGCAGTTCTTC
- | TRBD2 | TRBJ2-1 | TRBV19 | CVSRTTSGAYNEQFF | TGTGTCAGTAGGACGACTAGCGGGGCCTACAATGAGCAGTTCTTC
- | - | TRBJ2-3 | TRBV21-1 | CASITEQDFSSTDTQYF | TGTGCCAGCATCACCGAACAGGACTTCTCTAGCACAGATACGCAGTATTTT
- | - | TRBJ2-6 | TRBV27 | CASGYRLRSSGANVLTF | TGTGCCAGCGGATATAGACTGAGAAGCTCTGGGGCCAACGTCCTGACTTTC
- | - | TRBJ1-5 | TRBV2 | CASRQTNSNQPQHF | TGTGCCAGCAGACAAACGAATAGCAATCAGCCCCAGCATTTT
once | - | TRBJ2-3 | TRBV5-1 | CASSLTRGRDTQYF | TGCGCCAGCAGCTTGACCAGGGGAAGAGATACGCAGTATTTT
- | - | TRBJ1-4 | TRBV28 | CASSLMGRSANEKLFF | TGTGCCAGCAGTTTAATGGGGCGGTCGGCAAATGAAAAACTGTTTTTT
- | - | TRBJ2-7 | TRBV5-1 | CASSPLRGGSYEQYF | TGCGCCAGCAGCCCCCTCCGAGGGGGCTCCTACGAGCAGTACTTC
- | - | TRBJ2-5 | TRBV12-5 | CASGLVDRKETQYF | TGTGCTAGTGGTTTGGTAGATAGGAAAGAGACCCAGTACTTC
- | - | TRBJ1-3 | TRBV9 | CASSVGLSNSGNTIYF | TGTGCCAGCAGCGTAGGGCTTTCCAACTCCGGAAACACCATATATTTT
- | - | TRBJ2-2 | TRBV2 | CASTAGSVAPGELFF | TGTGCCAGCACCGCGGGTAGCGTTGCCCCCGGGGAGCTGTTTTTT
- | TRBD2 | TRBJ2-7 | TRBV18 | CASSPTRTSSSEQYF | TGTGCCAGCTCACCAACTAGGACTAGTAGTTCCGAGCAGTACTTC
once | - | TRBJ1-1 | TRBV19 | CASSPYFELNTEAFF | TGTGCCAGTAGCCCCTATTTTGAGCTGAACACTGAAGCTTTCTTT
once | TRBD1 | TRBJ1-2 | TRBV19 | CASSRTGAGYTF | TGTGCCAGTAGCCGGACAGGGGCCGGCTACACCTTC